These T cell receptor beta chains were read from a single sample in a study of beta chain features in type 1 diabetes. Clones were read by immunoSEQ multiplex PCR, and TCRdb kept only the in-frame ones, dropping some. The top ten hold approximately 0.69% of the sample, which has some 150,000 clones, approximately 10% seen once. Sample: central memory CD4+ T cells from blood. Receptor source: a woman aged 40 to 50 in good health. CDR3s leave out the opening cysteine and the closing phenylalanine or tryptophan. Fields, in order: CDR3 protein, J gene, V gene, D gene. D genes are given only for firm matches.

CDR3: ASSSPPGGTDTQY; J: TRBJ2-3; V: TRBV6-6; D: -
CDR3: AKKAGDSYEQY; J: TRBJ2-7; V: TRBV5-6; D: TRBD2
CDR3: ASSPWTGTYEQY; J: TRBJ2-7; V: TRBV6-1; D: -
CDR3: ASSLDGQSSGNTIY; J: TRBJ1-3; V: TRBV7-6; D: -
CDR3: ASSPQGAADTQY; J: TRBJ2-3; V: TRBV7-2; D: TRBD1
CDR3: ASSRLAGGPGGTGELF; J: TRBJ2-2; V: TRBV5-4; D: TRBD2
CDR3: ASSLPSIGDTQY; J: TRBJ2-3; V: TRBV7-8; D: -
CDR3: ASSLARGQPQH; J: TRBJ1-5; V: TRBV7-8; D: -
CDR3: AARRGLGNQPQH; J: TRBJ1-5; V: TRBV6-1; D: TRBD1
CDR3: ASSLVGAGANVLT; J: TRBJ2-6; V: TRBV7-8; D: -
CDR3: ASSSRPGTGFNEQF; J: TRBJ2-1; V: TRBV9; D: TRBD1
CDR3: ASSRAGGNPRWY; J: TRBJ2-3; V: TRBV7-2; D: TRBD2
CDR3: ASSVAGQGYEQY; J: TRBJ2-7; V: TRBV9; D: TRBD1
CDR3: ASRSTGTSGGITGELF; J: TRBJ2-2; V: TRBV5-4; D: TRBD2
CDR3: ASSQREGTEAF; J: TRBJ1-1; V: TRBV6-1; D: -
CDR3: ASSPGGGQETQY; J: TRBJ2-5; V: TRBV5-6; D: TRBD2
CDR3: ASRRPPGDREYT; J: TRBJ1-2; V: TRBV7-2; D: TRBD1
CDR3: ASSFGAQGQGRGYT; J: TRBJ1-2; V: TRBV28; D: TRBD1
CDR3: ASNRGGGGVYEQY; J: TRBJ2-7; V: TRBV9; D: TRBD2
CDR3: ATSRVDRGHSGTEAF; J: TRBJ1-1; V: TRBV15; D: TRBD1
CDR3: ASSQSGGKLF; J: TRBJ1-4; V: TRBV25-1; D: -
CDR3: SVSLGISGNTIY; J: TRBJ1-3; V: TRBV29-1; D: -
CDR3: ASNRGQGTNEKLF; J: TRBJ1-4; V: TRBV5-1; D: TRBD1
CDR3: ASSSLRPWNEQF; J: TRBJ2-1; V: TRBV5-6; D: -
CDR3: ASSARLAGGPETQY; J: TRBJ2-5; V: TRBV11-2; D: TRBD2